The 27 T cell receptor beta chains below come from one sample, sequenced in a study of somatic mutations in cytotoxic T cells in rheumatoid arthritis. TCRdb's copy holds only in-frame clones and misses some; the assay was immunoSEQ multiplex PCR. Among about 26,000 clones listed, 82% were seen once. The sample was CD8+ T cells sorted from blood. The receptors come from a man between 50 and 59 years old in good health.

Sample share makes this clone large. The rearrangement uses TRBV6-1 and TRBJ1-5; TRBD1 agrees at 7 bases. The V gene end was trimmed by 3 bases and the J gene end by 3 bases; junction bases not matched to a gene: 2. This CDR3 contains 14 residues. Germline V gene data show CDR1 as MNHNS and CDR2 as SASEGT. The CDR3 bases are TGTGCCAGCAGTGAGGGGACAGACAATCAGCCCCAGCATTTT. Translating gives CASSEGTDNQPQHF.

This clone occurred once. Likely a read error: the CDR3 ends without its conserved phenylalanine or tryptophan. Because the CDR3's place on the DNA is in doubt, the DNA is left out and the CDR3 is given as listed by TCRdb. The CDR3 reads CSASDRQGGV. The V call is TRBV20-1, the J call TRBJ1-1; TRBD1 reflects the table's D call only, with no check against the DNA. Termini included, the CDR3 measures 10 amino acids. Germline V gene data show CDR1 as DFQATT and CDR2 as SNEGSKA (reference sequence).

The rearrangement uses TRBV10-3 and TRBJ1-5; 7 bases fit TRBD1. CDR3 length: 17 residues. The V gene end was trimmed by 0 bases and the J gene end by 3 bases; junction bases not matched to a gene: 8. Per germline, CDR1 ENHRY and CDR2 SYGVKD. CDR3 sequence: CAISESDREGYNQPQHF. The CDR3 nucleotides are TGTGCCATCAGTGAGTCCGACAGGGAGGGTTACAATCAGCCCCAGCATTTT.

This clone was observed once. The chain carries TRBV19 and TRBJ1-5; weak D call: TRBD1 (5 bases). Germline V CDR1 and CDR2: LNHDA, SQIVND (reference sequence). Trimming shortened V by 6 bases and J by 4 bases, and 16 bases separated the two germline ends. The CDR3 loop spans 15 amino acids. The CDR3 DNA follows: TGTGCCAGTAGCCTCGGGAGGGGCCCTAATCAGCCCCAGCATTTT. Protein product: CASSLGRGPNQPQHF.

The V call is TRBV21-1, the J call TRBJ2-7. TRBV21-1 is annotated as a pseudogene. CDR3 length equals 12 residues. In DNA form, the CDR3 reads TGTGCCAGCAGCAAAGAGGGGAGTGAGCAGTACTTC. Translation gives CASSKEGSEQYF.

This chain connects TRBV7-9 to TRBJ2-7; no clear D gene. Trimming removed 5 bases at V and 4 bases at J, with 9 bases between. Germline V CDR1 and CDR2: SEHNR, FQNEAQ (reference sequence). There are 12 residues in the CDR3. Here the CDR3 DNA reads TGTGCCAGCAGCGCCCGGCCGTACGAGCAGTACTTC. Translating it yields CASSARPYEQYF.

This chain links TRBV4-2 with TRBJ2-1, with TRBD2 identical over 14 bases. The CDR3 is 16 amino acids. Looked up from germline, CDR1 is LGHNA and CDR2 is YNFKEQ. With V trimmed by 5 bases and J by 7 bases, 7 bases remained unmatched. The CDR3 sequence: CASSARGLAGVNEQFF. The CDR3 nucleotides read TGTGCCAGCAGCGCCAGGGGACTAGCGGGAGTAAATGAGCAGTTCTTC.

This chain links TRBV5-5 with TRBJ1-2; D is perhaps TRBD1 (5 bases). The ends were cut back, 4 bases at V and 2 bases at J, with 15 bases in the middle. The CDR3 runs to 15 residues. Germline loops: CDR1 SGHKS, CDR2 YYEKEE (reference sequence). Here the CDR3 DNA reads TGTGCCAGCAGCCGAGGTGGGGCAGGGAACTATGGCTACACCTTC. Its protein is CASSRGGAGNYGYTF. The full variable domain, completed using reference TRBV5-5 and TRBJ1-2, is DAGVTQSPTHLIKTRGQQVTLRCSPISGHKSVSWYQQVLGQGPQFIFQYYEKEERGRGNFPDRFSARQFPNYSSELNVNALLLGDSALYLCASSRGGAGNYGYTFGSGTRLTVV.

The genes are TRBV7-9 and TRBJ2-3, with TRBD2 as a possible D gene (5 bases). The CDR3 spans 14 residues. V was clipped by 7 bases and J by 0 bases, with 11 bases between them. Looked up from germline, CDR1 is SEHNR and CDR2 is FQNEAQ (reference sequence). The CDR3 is CASNRGGSTDTQYF. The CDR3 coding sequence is TGTGCCAGCAACCGCGGCGGGAGCACAGATACGCAGTATTTT.

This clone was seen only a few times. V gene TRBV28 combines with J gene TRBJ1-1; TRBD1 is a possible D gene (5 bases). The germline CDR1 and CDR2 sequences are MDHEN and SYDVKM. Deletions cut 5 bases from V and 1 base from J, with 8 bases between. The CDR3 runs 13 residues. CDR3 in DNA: TGTGCCAGCAGTACGGACAAGAACACTGAAGCTTTCTTT. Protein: CASSTDKNTEAFF.

As DNA, the CDR3 is TGTGCCAGCAGCGAGCTAGGGACTTCCAATGAGCAGTTCTTC. Residues: CASSELGTSNEQFF. V is TRBV9 and J is TRBJ2-1; D might be TRBD2 (6 bases). The CDR3 has 14 residues. Trimming removed 3 bases at V and 6 bases at J, with 13 bases between. Germline loops: CDR1 SGDLS, CDR2 YYNGEE.

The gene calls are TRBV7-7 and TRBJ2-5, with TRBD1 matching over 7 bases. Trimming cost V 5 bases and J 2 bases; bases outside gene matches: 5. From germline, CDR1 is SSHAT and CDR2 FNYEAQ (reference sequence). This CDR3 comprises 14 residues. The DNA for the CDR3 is TGTGCCAGCAGCGACACAGGGGTACAAGAGACCCAGTACTTC. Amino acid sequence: CASSDTGVQETQYF.

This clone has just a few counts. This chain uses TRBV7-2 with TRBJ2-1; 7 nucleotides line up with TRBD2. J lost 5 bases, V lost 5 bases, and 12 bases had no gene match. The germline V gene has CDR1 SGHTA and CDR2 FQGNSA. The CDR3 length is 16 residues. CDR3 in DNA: TGTGCCAGCAGCCCGAAACCGCGGGAGTCCCACAATGAGCAGTTCTTC. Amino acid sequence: CASSPKPRESHNEQFF.

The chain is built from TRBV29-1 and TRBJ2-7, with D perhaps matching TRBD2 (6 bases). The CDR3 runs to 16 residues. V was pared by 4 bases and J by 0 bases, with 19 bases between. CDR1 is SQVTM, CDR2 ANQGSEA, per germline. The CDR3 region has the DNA TGCAGCGTTGGAGGCGGGGCAGGGCTCAGCTCCTACGAGCAGTACTTC. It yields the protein CSVGGGAGLSSYEQYF.

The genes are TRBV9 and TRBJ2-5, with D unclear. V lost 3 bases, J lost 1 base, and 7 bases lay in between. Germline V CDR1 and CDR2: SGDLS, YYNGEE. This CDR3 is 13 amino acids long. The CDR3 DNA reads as TGTGCCAGCAGCGGACCATCCCAAGAGACCCAGTACTTC. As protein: CASSGPSQETQYF. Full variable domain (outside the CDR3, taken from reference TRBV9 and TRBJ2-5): DSGVTQTPKHLITATGQRVTLRCSPRSGDLSVYWYQQSLDQGLQFLIQYYNGEERAKGNILERFSAQQFPDLHSELNLSSLELGDSALYFCASSGPSQETQYFGPGTRLLVL.

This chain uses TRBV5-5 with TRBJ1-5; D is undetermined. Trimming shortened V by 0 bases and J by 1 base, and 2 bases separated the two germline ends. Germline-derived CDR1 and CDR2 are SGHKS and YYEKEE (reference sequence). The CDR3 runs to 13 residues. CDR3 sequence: CASSLESNQPQHF. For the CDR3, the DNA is TGTGCCAGCAGCTTGGAGAGCAATCAGCCCCAGCATTTT.

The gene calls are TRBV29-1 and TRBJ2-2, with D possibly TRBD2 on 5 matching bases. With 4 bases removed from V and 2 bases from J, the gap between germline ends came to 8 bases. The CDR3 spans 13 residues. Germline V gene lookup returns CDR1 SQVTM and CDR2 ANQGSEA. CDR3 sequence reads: CSVVDSNTGELFF. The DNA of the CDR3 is TGCAGCGTTGTGGACTCTAACACCGGGGAGCTGTTTTTT.

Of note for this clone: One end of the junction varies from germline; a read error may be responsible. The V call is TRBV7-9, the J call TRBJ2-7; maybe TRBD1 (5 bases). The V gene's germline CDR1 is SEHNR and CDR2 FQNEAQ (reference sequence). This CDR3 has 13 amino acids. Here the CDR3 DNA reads TGTGCCAGCAGCTTAGGGCAGGGAAAGAGTTTGGACTTC. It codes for CASSLGQGKSLDF.

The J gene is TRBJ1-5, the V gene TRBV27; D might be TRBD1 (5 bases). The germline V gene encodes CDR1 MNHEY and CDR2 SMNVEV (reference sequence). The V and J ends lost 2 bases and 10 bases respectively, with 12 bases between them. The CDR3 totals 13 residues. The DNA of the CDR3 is TGTGCCAGCAGTTTAATGTTCAGGGATCCCCAGCATTTT. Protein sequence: CASSLMFRDPQHF.

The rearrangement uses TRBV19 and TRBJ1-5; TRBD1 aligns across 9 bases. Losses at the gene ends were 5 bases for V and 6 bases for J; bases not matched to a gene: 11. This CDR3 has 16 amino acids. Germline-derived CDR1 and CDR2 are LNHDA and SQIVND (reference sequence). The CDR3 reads CASSSYRDRDGQPQHF. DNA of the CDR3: TGTGCCAGTAGTTCATACCGGGACAGGGATGGTCAGCCCCAGCATTTT.

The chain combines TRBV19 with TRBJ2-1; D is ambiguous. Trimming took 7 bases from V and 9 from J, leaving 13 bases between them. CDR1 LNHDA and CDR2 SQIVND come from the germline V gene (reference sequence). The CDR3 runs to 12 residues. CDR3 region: CASTSARAEQFF. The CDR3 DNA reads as TGTGCCAGTACCTCGGCCCGAGCTGAGCAGTTCTTC.

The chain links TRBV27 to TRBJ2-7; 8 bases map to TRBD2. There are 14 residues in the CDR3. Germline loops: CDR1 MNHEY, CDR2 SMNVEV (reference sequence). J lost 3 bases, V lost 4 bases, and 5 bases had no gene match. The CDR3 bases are TGTGCCAGCAGTTACGCGGGAGGCGACTACGAGCAGTACTTC. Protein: CASSYAGGDYEQYF.

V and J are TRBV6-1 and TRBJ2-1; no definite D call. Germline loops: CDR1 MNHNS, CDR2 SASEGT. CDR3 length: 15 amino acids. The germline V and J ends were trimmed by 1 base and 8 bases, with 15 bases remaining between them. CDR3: CASSEDLFLEDEQFF. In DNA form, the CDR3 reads TGTGCCAGCAGTGAAGATTTATTCCTAGAGGATGAGCAGTTCTTC.

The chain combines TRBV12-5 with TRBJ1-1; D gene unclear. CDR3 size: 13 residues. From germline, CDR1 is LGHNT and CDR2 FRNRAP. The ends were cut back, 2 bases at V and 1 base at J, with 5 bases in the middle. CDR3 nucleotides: TGTGCTAGTGGTTTGAGTCAGAACACTGAAGCTTTCTTT. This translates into CASGLSQNTEAFF.

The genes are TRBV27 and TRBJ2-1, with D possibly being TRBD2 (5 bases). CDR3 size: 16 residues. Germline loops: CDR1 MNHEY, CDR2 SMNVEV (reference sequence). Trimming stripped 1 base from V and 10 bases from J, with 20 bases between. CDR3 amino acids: CASSLYPLALGREQFF. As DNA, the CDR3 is TGTGCCAGCAGTTTATACCCCTTAGCACTAGGGCGCGAGCAGTTCTTC.

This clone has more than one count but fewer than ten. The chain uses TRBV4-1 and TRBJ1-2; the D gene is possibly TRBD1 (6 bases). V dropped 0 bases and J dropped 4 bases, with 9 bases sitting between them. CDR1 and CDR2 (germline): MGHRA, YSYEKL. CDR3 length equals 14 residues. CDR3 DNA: TGCGCCAGCAGCCAAGAGGTGACAGGCTATGGCTACACCTTC. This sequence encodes CASSQEVTGYGYTF.

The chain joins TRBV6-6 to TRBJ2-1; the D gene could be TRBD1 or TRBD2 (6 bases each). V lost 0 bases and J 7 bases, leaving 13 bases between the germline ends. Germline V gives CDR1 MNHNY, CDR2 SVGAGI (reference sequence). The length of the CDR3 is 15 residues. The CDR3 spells CASSYSERGANEQFF. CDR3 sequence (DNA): TGTGCCAGCAGTTACTCGGAAAGGGGGGCGAATGAGCAGTTCTTC.